These T cell receptor beta chains were read from a single sample in a study of lymphopenia after photon versus proton radiotherapy. Data came from immunoSEQ multiplex PCR; TCRdb stores just in-frame clones and leaves some out. There are 30,000 or so clones in the sample; 85% to 90% occur only once, and roughly 48% lies in the top ten. Sequenced here: peripheral blood, sampled from a patient treated with proton-based radiotherapy. These receptors were taken from an older woman with cholangiocarcinoma. Some clones in this sample may be carry-over from other donors' samples. Each CDR3 is given with its conserved first and last residue. The order of the fields is J gene, V gene, D gene, clone size, CDR3 protein, CDR3 DNA. A D gene is named only where the DNA matches it firmly. Clone size is shown for a subset of rows, as once, few, many or a class of expanded clone.

>TRBJ1-2|TRBV5-4|TRBD1|.
CASSQKTGALFFYGYTF
TGTGCCAGCAGCCAGAAGACAGGGGCGCTATTCTTCTATGGCTACACCTTC
>TRBJ1-1|TRBV6-6|.|.
CASSFLDGNTEAFF
TGTGCCAGCAGCTTCCTAGACGGGAACACTGAAGCTTTCTTT
>TRBJ2-7|TRBV7-8|TRBD1|.
CASSPTGQSYEQYF
TGTGCCAGCAGCCCAACGGGACAGTCCTACGAGCAGTACTTC
>TRBJ1-1|TRBV27|TRBD1|.
CASGDGTDEAFF
TGTGCCAGCGGAGACGGGACAGACGAAGCTTTCTTT
>TRBJ1-4|TRBV5-5|TRBD1|.
CASSWGQRGYEKLFF
TGTGCCAGCAGCTGGGGACAGAGGGGATATGAAAAACTGTTTTTT
>TRBJ1-3|TRBV5-1|.|.
CASSLGDTIYF
TGCGCCAGCAGCTTGGGTGACACCATATATTTT
>TRBJ2-2|TRBV10-1|.|once
CASSVSTGELFF
TGCGCCAGCAGTGTCTCCACCGGGGAGCTGTTTTTT
>TRBJ1-1|TRBV9|.|.
CASSVEGVTEAFF
TGTGCCAGCAGCGTAGAAGGGGTTACTGAAGCTTTCTTT
>TRBJ1-5|TRBV5-6|.|.
CASSLGGRADGKQPQHF
TGTGCCAGCAGCTTGGGGGGCAGGGCGGATGGAAAGCAGCCCCAGCATTTT
>TRBJ2-7|TRBV4-3|.|.
CASSQQTADYEQYF
TGCGCCAGCAGCCAACAGACAGCCGACTACGAGCAGTACTTC
>TRBJ1-2|TRBV6-1|TRBD1|few
CASREGQGVSYTF
TGTGCCAGCAGGGAGGGACAGGGGGTAAGCTACACCTTC
>TRBJ2-2|TRBV4-3|.|.
CASSQATTVTGELFF
TGCGCCAGCAGCCAAGCGACGACAGTTACCGGGGAGCTGTTTTTT
>TRBJ1-4|TRBV5-1|TRBD1|few
CASSSGGPPNEKLFF
TGCGCCAGCAGCTCAGGGGGCCCCCCTAATGAAAAACTGTTTTTT
>TRBJ2-5|TRBV27|.|.
CASSTHHGQGETQYF
TGTGCCAGCAGCACGCACCACGGGCAGGGTGAGACCCAGTACTTC
>TRBJ2-1|TRBV10-3|TRBD2|.
CAISESWAGGYNEQFF
TGTGCCATCAGTGAGTCTTGGGCGGGAGGTTACAATGAGCAGTTCTTC
>TRBJ2-1|TRBV4-1|TRBD1|.
CASSARTGASYNEQFF
TGCGCCAGCAGCGCCCGAACAGGGGCCTCCTACAATGAGCAGTTCTTC
>TRBJ1-5|TRBV7-9|TRBD1|few
CASSQTGAVNQPQHF
TGTGCCAGCAGCCAAACAGGGGCGGTAAATCAGCCCCAGCATTTT
>TRBJ1-2|TRBV6-5|.|few
CASSLTGGDYGYTF
TGTGCCAGCAGTTTGACCGGGGGCGACTATGGCTACACCTTC
>TRBJ2-3|TRBV9|.|.
CASSVGPTSTDTQYF
TGTGCCAGCAGCGTAGGGCCTACCAGCACAGATACGCAGTATTTT
>TRBJ2-1|TRBV15|.|.
CATSMLNRTSGTQFF
TGTGCCACCAGCATGCTCAACAGGACGAGTGGTACGCAGTTCTTC
>TRBJ1-4|TRBV9|.|once
CASSVGPNEKLFF
TGTGCCAGCAGCGTAGGCCCGAATGAAAAACTGTTTTTT
>TRBJ1-4|TRBV14|.|.
CASSHEGRINEKLFF
TGTGCCAGCAGCCACGAGGGACGGATTAATGAAAAACTGTTTTTT
>TRBJ1-3|TRBV9|.|.
CASSPVILGNTIYF
TGTGCCAGCAGCCCCGTTATTCTGGGAAACACCATATATTTT
>TRBJ2-2|TRBV4-3|.|.
CASSQEHSGNTGELFF
TGCGCCAGCAGCCAAGAGCATAGCGGGAACACCGGGGAGCTGTTTTTT
>TRBJ2-7|TRBV11-2|.|.
CASSLGGGAPYEQYF
TGTGCCAGCAGCTTAGGTGGGGGCGCACCGTACGAGCAGTACTTC
>TRBJ1-3|TRBV6-6|.|.
CASSYLRPGNTIYF
TGTGCCAGCAGTTACCTGAGGCCTGGAAACACCATATATTTT
>TRBJ1-1|TRBV5-8|.|.
CASSQIRGSNTEAFF
TGTGCCAGCAGCCAGATTCGAGGTTCCAACACTGAAGCTTTCTTT
>TRBJ2-2|TRBV7-9|TRBD2|.
CASSLGLAGGPGELFF
TGTGCCAGCAGCTTAGGCCTAGCGGGGGGCCCCGGGGAGCTGTTTTTT
>TRBJ2-7|TRBV5-1|TRBD1|.
CASSLRSGQGHEQYF
TGCGCCAGCAGCCTAAGGTCAGGACAGGGTCACGAGCAGTACTTC
>TRBJ1-1|TRBV10-2|TRBD1|once
CASREMRQGAQTEAFF
TGCGCCAGCAGGGAGATGAGGCAGGGGGCGCAAACTGAAGCTTTCTTT
>TRBJ2-3|TRBV9|TRBD2|.
CASSAAGALGDTQYF
TGTGCCAGCAGCGCAGCGGGGGCGCTCGGAGATACGCAGTATTTT
>TRBJ2-3|TRBV7-9|.|.
CASSLGLPDTQYF
TGTGCCAGCAGCTTGGGACTGCCAGATACGCAGTATTTT
>TRBJ2-1|TRBV20-1|.|.
CSALELGEFF
TGCAGTGCTCTAGAGTTGGGGGAGTTCTTC
>TRBJ1-2|TRBV20-1|.|.
CSASRREMVTF
TGCAGTGCTAGCCGCAGGGAAATGGTCACCTTC
>TRBJ2-1|TRBV27|.|.
CASSRQFENNEQFF
TGTGCCAGCAGTCGCCAGTTCGAAAACAATGAGCAGTTCTTC
>TRBJ2-5|TRBV18|.|.
CASSPPGSRETQYF
TGTGCCAGCTCACCCCCGGGGAGTCGAGAGACCCAGTACTTC
>TRBJ2-7|TRBV6-5|TRBD2|.
CAISGSSGDPEQYF
TGTGCCATCAGTGGGTCTAGCGGGGATCCCGAGCAGTACTTC
>TRBJ2-3|TRBV4-3|.|.
CASSQVVGEPDTQYF
TGCGCCAGCAGCCAAGTTGTCGGGGAGCCAGATACGCAGTATTTT
>TRBJ1-2|TRBV30|.|.
CAWSVGLSYGYTF
TGTGCCTGGAGTGTAGGGTTGAGTTATGGCTACACCTTC
>TRBJ2-5|TRBV11-3|.|.
CASSAAGRLAPLGEETQYF
TGTGCCAGCAGCGCTGCCGGAAGGCTAGCTCCCCTCGGGGAAGAGACCCAGTACTTC
>TRBJ2-7|TRBV18|TRBD1|few
CASSRRDRVSYEQYF
TGTGCCAGCTCTCGCCGGGACAGGGTCTCCTACGAGCAGTACTTC
>TRBJ2-2|TRBV2|.|.
CASNPIHGGGGELFF
TGTGCCAGCAATCCCATTCACGGGGGTGGCGGGGAGCTGTTTTTT
>TRBJ2-7|TRBV2|TRBD2|.
CASSSRGGRGYEQYF
TGTGCCAGCAGTTCCCGGGGGGGCCGGGGGTACGAGCAGTACTTC
>TRBJ1-4|TRBV9|.|.
CASSASAGLPNEKLFF
TGTGCCAGCAGCGCATCCGCCGGGTTGCCTAATGAAAAACTGTTTTTT
>TRBJ1-2|TRBV13|.|.
CASSYPAAYGYTF
TGTGCCAGCAGCTATCCGGCAGCCTATGGCTACACCTTC
>TRBJ2-7|TRBV7-2|TRBD1|.
CASSRDRGWEQYF
TGTGCCAGCAGCCGGGACAGGGGGTGGGAGCAGTACTTC
>TRBJ2-2|TRBV7-2|TRBD1|.
CASSSYRQGNTGELFF
TGTGCCAGCAGCTCATACAGACAGGGGAACACCGGGGAGCTGTTTTTT
>TRBJ1-5|TRBV29-1|.|.
CSVADLLGQPQHF
TGCAGCGTTGCCGACCTCTTGGGTCAGCCCCAGCATTTT
>TRBJ2-3|TRBV4-2|.|.
CASSKQTSTDTQYF
TGTGCCAGCAGCAAGCAGACTAGCACAGATACGCAGTATTTT
>TRBJ1-1|TRBV6-4|.|.
CAIPQPFNREEAFF
TGTGCCATCCCCCAACCTTTCAACAGGGAGGAAGCTTTCTTT
>TRBJ2-7|TRBV27|.|.
CASSFQIGGEQYF
TGTGCCAGCAGTTTCCAAATCGGGGGCGAGCAGTACTTC
>TRBJ2-2|TRBV28|TRBD2|.
CASSTSGTGELFF
TGTGCCAGCAGTACTAGCGGGACCGGGGAGCTGTTTTTT
>TRBJ2-2|TRBV5-8|.|.
CASSPFEQSTGELFF
TGTGCCAGCAGCCCCTTTGAACAGAGCACCGGGGAGCTGTTTTTT
>TRBJ2-7|TRBV5-1|TRBD1|.
CASSRTGANYEQYF
TGCGCCAGCAGCCGGACAGGGGCTAACTACGAGCAGTACTTC